The next 15 T cell receptor beta chains were all read from a single sample in a study of T-cell reconstitution after alpha-beta-depleted transplantation in children (dated by TCRdb to about 2016). The time point label for this specimen denotes: day 60 (about 2 months) after transplantation. The treatment or condition label, read with the paper, signifies: allogeneic hematopoietic cell transplantation with graft depleted of TCRalphabeta T cells and CD19 B cells. The library was obtained by PCR. The sample was run on an Illumina HiSeq 2500. To normalize quantification of the TCRbeta repertoire, the TCR libraries were built with molecular barcoding that relied on unique molecular identifiers. TCRdb ran its own pipeline on the public reads, namely fastp trimming at Q25 and MiXCR clone calling, and kept in-frame beta chains. Each record represents a unique CDR3 protein, reported with the most common genes and DNA among its rows. For this sample the table gives tens of thousands of distinct CDR3 sequences, of which roughly 8.7% were detected only once. The ten largest clones take up approximately 30% of the sample.

Sequencing used PBMCs, mostly from graft donor cells, obtained 60 days after TCRalphabeta/CD19-depleted stem cell transplant. These receptors originate from a male patient aged 2-9 years who had a stem cell transplant for chronic granulomatous disease, so the T cells may come from the graft donor.

Ten or more counts support this clonotype. The V gene is TRBV4-3, the J gene TRBJ2-5; TRBD2 matches at 7 bases. Germline V gene lookup returns CDR1 LGHNA and CDR2 YSLEER. The CDR3 is 15 residues long. Trimming removed 2 bases from V and 4 bases from J; junction bases left unmatched: 7. The CDR3 reads CASSQKRGGVETQYF. DNA of the CDR3: TGCGCCAGCAGCCAAAAGCGGGGTGGGGTAGAGACCCAGTACTTC.

This clonotype showed up many times. The chain links TRBV27 to TRBJ1-2, with a tentative D call TRBD1 (6 bases). CDR1 is MNHEY and CDR2 is SMNVEV in the germline V gene (reference sequence). The CDR3 runs 15 residues. V dropped 1 base and J dropped 0 bases, with 9 bases sitting between them. Written as DNA, the CDR3 is TGTGCCAGCAGTTTATTTGGGGGCTCTAACTATGGCTACACCTTC. Residues: CASSLFGGSNYGYTF.

This clonotype was seen ten or more times. The chain has TRBV6-5 and TRBJ2-5; TRBD1 matches at 8 bases. This CDR3 has 15 amino acids. Germline CDR1 reads MNHEY; CDR2 reads SVGAGI. The V gene end was trimmed by 4 bases and the J gene end by 3 bases; junction bases not matched to a gene: 7. The CDR3 DNA reads as TGTGCCAGCAGTTTCCAGGGGGCAGATAAAGAGACCCAGTACTTC. Protein sequence: CASSFQGADKETQYF.

Ten or more counts support this clonotype. This chain uses TRBV7-2 with TRBJ2-5, with TRBD1 matching 8 bases. The V gene's germline CDR1 is SGHTA and CDR2 FQGNSA. The V gene end was trimmed by 5 bases and the J gene end by 5 bases; junction bases not matched to a gene: 7. CDR3 length: 14 residues. The CDR3 DNA sequence: TGTGCCAGCAGCGCCCGACAGGGGTGGGAGACCCAGTACTTC. Translating it yields CASSARQGWETQYF. The complete variable domain, with remaining parts taken from reference TRBV7-2 and TRBJ2-5, reads GAGVSQSPSNKVTEKGKDVELRCDPISGHTALYWYRQSLGQGLEFLIYFQGNSAPDKSGLPSDRFSAERTGGSVSTLTIQRTQQEDSAVYLCASSARQGWETQYFGPGTRLLVL.

In its sample, this clonotype was seen many times. This sequence joins TRBV27 and TRBJ2-3; 10 bases fit TRBD2. The CDR3 runs to 14 residues. Germline CDR1 MNHEY, CDR2 SMNVEV (reference sequence). V was clipped by 7 bases and J by 4 bases; unmatched bases: 5. In nucleotides, the CDR3 is TGTGCCAGCACTAGCGGGAGCCCCGCAGATACGCAGTATTTT. It is translated as CASTSGSPADTQYF.

This clonotype showed up many times. The rearrangement uses TRBV14 and TRBJ2-3; D gene ambiguous. Germline V gene data show CDR1 as SGHDN and CDR2 as FVKESK. V was trimmed by 5 bases and J by 2 bases, leaving 8 bases between them. The CDR3 extends over 13 amino acids. CDR3 DNA: TGTGCCAGCAGCGCGATTATCACAGATACGCAGTATTTT. It specifies CASSAIITDTQYF.

This clonotype was found many times. The gene calls are TRBV20-1 and TRBJ2-7; D not resolved. CDR1 and CDR2 (germline): DFQATT, SNEGSKA (reference sequence). The CDR3 covers 13 residues. V was trimmed by 0 bases and J by 0 bases, leaving 6 bases between them. The CDR3 reads CSARDHSSYEQYF. Written as DNA, the CDR3 is TGCAGTGCTAGAGATCACAGCTCCTACGAGCAGTACTTC.

This clonotype has ten or more counts. V gene TRBV27 combines with J gene TRBJ2-3; D is tentatively TRBD1 or TRBD2 (5 bases each). The CDR3 has 14 amino acids. Germline V lookup: CDR1 MNHEY, CDR2 SMNVEV (reference sequence). Trimming pared 6 bases from V and 8 bases from J, leaving 18 bases between. CDR3 amino acids: CASSSTLGVGTQYF. The CDR3 bases are TGTGCCAGCAGCTCGACTCTGGGGGTGGGTACGCAGTATTTT.

This clonotype was counted ten times or more. This chain joins TRBV2 and TRBJ2-5; the D is unclear. The V end was cut by 7 bases, the J end by 5 bases, with 8 bases between. The length of the CDR3 is 11 residues. Looked up from germline, CDR1 is SNHLY and CDR2 is FYNNEI. CDR3 sequence (DNA): TGTGCCAGCAATAGTTTGGAGACCCAGTACTTC. Translated: CASNSLETQYF.

This clonotype occurred many times. The chain uses TRBV9 and TRBJ2-3; 15 positions match TRBD2. Germline loops: CDR1 SGDLS, CDR2 YYNGEE. V gave up 4 bases and J gave up 8 bases; unmatched junction bases: 2. The CDR3 sequence is 14 residues long. Here the CDR3 reads CASSPGLAGGTQYF. Written as DNA, the CDR3 is TGTGCCAGCAGCCCGGGACTAGCGGGAGGTACGCAGTATTTT.

The table lists this clonotype with many counts. This rearrangement joins TRBV15 to TRBJ2-2; 10 bases agree with TRBD2. CDR1 is LNHNV and CDR2 is YYDKDF in the germline V gene (reference sequence). J lost 6 bases, V lost 0 bases, and 4 bases had no gene match. CDR3 size: 16 residues. Here the CDR3 reads CATSRDSLAGAGELFF. CDR3 DNA: TGTGCCACCAGCAGAGATTCGCTAGCGGGAGCCGGGGAGCTGTTTTTT.

At least ten counts were recorded for this clonotype. J is TRBJ2-1 and V is TRBV29-1; 8 bases match TRBD2. CDR1 SQVTM and CDR2 ANQGSEA come from the germline V gene. With V trimmed by 6 bases and J by 9 bases, 13 bases remained unmatched. The CDR3 has 14 amino acids. Here the CDR3 reads CSVVSGIEVGEQFF. Here the CDR3 DNA reads TGCAGCGTCGTTAGCGGGATAGAGGTCGGTGAGCAGTTCTTC.

This chain uses TRBV30 with TRBJ2-1, with 8 bases fitting TRBD1. Trimming cost V 0 bases and J 8 bases; bases outside gene matches: 9. This CDR3 has 15 amino acids. Looked up from germline, CDR1 is GTSNPN and CDR2 is SVGIG (reference sequence). Here the CDR3 reads CAWSVLNHRGDEQFF. Written as DNA, the CDR3 is TGTGCCTGGAGTGTACTAAATCACAGGGGGGATGAGCAGTTCTTC.

This clonotype is medium-sized by share. The CDR3 region has the DNA TGCAGTGCAACCTCTTATCTAGCCAAAAACATTCAGTACTTC. Encoded protein: CSATSYLAKNIQYF. V is TRBV20-1 and J is TRBJ2-4; D uncertain. Looked up from germline, CDR1 is DFQATT and CDR2 is SNEGSKA (reference sequence). The V end was cut by 6 bases, the J end by 0 bases, with 12 bases between. The CDR3 consists of 14 residues.

This clonotype was detected ten times or more. The chain joins TRBV21-1 to TRBJ2-7; the table calls TRBD1, which could not be checked here. TRBV21-1 is designated a pseudogene. This CDR3 contains 15 residues. Here the CDR3 DNA reads TGTGCCAGCAGCGGTCCCCACAGGCGTGGATACGAGCAGTACTTC. Its protein is CASSGPHRRGYEQYF.